The clone carrying this T cell receptor beta chain was detected ten times or more. This record belongs to a study of spatial heterogeneity in lung cancer. The time point: sample taken at primary tumor resection. Researchers sequenced whole RNA taken from tumor, nontumor lung or frozen PBMC without sorting. CDR3 length: 12 residues. Germline V gene lookup returns CDR1 SEHNR and CDR2 FQNEAQ (reference sequence). Trimming removed 8 bases from V and 4 bases from J, with 8 bases in between. In the library, each TCR cDNA molecule bore its own unique molecular identifier. From the 5' RACE reads, TCRdb called clonotypes with MiXCR, one entry per CDR3 protein. This sample has tens of thousands of distinct CDR3 sequences, with less than 8.5% found just once.

The V call is TRBV7-9, the J call TRBJ1-4; D not resolved. Sample: PBMCs, taken at surgery. This sequence originates from a female donor with early-stage non-small cell lung cancer. CDR3 region: CASAQLNEKLFF. The CDR3 nucleotides are TGTGCCAGCGCCCAGCTTAATGAAAAACTGTTTTTT.